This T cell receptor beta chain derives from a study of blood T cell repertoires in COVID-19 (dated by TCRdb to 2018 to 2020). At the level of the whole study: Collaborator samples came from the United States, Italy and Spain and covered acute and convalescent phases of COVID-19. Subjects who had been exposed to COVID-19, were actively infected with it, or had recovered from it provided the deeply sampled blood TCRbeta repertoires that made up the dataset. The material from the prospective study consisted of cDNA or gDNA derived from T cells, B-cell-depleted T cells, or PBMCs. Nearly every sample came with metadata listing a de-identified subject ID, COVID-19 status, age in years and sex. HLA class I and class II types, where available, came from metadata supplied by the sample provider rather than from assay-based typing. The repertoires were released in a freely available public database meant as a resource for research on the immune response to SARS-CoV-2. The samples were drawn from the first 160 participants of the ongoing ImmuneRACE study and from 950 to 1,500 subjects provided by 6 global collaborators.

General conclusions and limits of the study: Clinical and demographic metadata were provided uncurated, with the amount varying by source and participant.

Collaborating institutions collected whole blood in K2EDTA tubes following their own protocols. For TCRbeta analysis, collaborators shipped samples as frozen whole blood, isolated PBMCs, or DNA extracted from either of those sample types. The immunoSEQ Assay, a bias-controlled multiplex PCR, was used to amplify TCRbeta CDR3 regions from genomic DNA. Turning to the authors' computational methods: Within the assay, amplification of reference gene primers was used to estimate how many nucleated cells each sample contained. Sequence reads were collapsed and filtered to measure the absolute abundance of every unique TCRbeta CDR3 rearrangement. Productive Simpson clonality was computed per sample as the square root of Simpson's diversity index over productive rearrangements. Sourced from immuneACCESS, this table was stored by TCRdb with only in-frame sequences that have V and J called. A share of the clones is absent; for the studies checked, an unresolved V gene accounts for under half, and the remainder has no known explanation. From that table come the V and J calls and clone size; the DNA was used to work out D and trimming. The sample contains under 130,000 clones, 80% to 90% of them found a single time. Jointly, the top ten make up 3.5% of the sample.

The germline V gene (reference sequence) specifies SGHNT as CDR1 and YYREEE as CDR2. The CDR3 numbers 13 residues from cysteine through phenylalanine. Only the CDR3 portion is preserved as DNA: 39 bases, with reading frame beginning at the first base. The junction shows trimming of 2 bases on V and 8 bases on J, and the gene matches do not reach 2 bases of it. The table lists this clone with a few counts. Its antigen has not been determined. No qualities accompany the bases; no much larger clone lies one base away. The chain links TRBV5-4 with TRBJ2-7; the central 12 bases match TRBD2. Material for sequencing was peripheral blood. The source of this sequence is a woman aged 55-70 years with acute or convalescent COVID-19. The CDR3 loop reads CASSFLAGGQQYF. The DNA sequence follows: TGTGCCAGCAGCTTTCTAGCGGGAGGGCAGCAGTACTTC.